This TCR beta chain was captured in a study of early T cells in non-severe SARS-CoV-2 infection. Study details: Sequencing was performed on bulk RNA from unsorted whole blood, leaving chains unpaired. Study-level findings and limits: Matching against VDJdb likely underestimated virus-specific expansions, favoring anti-spike CD8.

Notes on this clonotype: Its antigen is not identified.

The V gene's germline CDR1 is MDHEN and CDR2 SYDVKM. There are 14 residues in the CDR3. Trimming shortened V by 8 bases and J by 14 bases, and 24 bases separated the two germline ends. Individual cDNA molecules received unique molecular identifiers during library preparation. TCRdb recomputed calls from the 5' RACE reads with MiXCR, one row per CDR3 protein. This sample has about 55,000 distinct CDR3 sequences, with about 15% found just once. The chain recombines TRBV28 with TRBJ1-4; maybe TRBD1 (6 bases). This receptor was taken from an adult who was a healthcare worker with PCR-confirmed SARS-CoV-2 infection or an uninfected control (not recorded which). Sample: whole blood, taken at baseline. The CDR3 reads CASQTQSRGNELFF. CDR3 in DNA: TGTGCCAGCCAAACGCAGTCCAGGGGAAACGAGCTGTTTTTT.